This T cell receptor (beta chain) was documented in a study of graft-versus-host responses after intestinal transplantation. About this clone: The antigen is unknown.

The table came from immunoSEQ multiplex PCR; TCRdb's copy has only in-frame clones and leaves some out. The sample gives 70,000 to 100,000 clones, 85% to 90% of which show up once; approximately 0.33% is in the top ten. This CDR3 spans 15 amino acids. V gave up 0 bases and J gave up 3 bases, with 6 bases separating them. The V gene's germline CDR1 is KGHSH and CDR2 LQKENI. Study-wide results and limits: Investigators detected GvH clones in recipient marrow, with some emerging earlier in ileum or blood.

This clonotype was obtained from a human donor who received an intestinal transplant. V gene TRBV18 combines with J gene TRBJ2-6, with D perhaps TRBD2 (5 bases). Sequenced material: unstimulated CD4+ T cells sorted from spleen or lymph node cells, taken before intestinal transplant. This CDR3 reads CASSPPGSGANVLTF. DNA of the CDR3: TGTGCCAGCTCACCACCGGGGAGTGGGGCCAACGTCCTGACTTTC.